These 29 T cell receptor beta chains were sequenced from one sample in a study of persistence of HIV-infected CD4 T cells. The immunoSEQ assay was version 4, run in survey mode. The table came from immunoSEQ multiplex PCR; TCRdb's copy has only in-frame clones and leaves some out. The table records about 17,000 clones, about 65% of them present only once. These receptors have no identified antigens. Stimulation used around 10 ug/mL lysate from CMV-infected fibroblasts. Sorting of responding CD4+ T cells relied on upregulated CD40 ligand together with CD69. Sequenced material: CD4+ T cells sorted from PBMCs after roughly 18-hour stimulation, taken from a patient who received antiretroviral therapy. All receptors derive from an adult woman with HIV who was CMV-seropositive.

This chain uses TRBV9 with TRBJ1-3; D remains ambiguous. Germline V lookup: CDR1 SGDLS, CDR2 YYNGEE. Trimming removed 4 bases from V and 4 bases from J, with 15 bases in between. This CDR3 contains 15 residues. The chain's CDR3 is CASSPREGPGNTIYF. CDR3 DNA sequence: TGTGCCAGCAGCCCCCGGGAGGGCCCAGGAAACACCATATATTTT.

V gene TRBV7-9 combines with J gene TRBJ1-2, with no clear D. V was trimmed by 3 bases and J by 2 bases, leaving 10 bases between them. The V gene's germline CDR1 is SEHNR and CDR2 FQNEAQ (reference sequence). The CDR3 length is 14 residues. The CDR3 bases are TGTGCCAGCAGCTTGGGAGGATTAAACTATGGCTACACCTTC. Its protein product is CASSLGGLNYGYTF.

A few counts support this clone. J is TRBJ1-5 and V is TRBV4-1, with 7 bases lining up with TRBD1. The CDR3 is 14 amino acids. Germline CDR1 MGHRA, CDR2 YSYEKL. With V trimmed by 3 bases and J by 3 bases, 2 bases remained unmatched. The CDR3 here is CASSQGTVNQPQHF. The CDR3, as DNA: TGCGCCAGCAGCCAGGGGACAGTCAATCAGCCCCAGCATTTT.

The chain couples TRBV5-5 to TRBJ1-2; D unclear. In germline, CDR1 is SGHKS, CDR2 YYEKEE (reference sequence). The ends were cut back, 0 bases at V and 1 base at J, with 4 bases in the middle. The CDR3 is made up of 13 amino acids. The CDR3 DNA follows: TGTGCCAGCAGCTTGGCAGATAACTATGGCTACACCTTC. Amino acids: CASSLADNYGYTF.

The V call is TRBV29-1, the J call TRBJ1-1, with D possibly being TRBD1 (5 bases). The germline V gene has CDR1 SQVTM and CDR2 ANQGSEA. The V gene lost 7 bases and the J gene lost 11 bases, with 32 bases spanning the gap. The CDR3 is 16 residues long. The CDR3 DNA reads TGCAGCGCACCAACCGGGGGAGGTTCGCTGACATTCGGGGCTTTCTTT. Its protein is CSAPTGGGSLTFGAFF.

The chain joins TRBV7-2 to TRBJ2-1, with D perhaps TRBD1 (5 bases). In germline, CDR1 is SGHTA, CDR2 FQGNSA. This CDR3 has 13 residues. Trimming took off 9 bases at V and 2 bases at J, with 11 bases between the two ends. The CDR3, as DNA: TGTGCCAGTCAGGGCCGCACCTACAATGAGCAGTTCTTC. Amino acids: CASQGRTYNEQFF. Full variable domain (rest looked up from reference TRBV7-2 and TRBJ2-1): GAGVSQSPSNKVTEKGKDVELRCDPISGHTALYWYRQSLGQGLEFLIYFQGNSAPDKSGLPSDRFSAERTGGSVSTLTIQRTQQEDSAVYLCASQGRTYNEQFFGPGTRLTVL.

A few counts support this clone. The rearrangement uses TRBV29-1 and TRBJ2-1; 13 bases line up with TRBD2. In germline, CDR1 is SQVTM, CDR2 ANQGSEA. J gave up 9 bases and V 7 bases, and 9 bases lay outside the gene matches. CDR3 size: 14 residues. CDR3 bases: TGCAGCGCAAAACTAGCGGGGGGGCATGGTGAGCAGTTCTTC. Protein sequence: CSAKLAGGHGEQFF.

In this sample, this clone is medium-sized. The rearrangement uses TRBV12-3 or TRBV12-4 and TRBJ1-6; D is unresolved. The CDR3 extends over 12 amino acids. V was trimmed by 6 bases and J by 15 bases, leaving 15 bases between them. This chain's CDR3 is CASRTALGDLHF. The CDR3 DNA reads TGTGCCAGCAGGACGGCTCTCGGTGACCTCCACTTT.

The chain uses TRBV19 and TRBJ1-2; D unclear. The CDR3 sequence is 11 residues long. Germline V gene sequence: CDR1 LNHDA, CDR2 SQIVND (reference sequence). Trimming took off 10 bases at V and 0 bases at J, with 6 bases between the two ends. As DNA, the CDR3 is TGTGCCATTTCACCTAACTATGGCTACACCTTC. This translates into CAISPNYGYTF.

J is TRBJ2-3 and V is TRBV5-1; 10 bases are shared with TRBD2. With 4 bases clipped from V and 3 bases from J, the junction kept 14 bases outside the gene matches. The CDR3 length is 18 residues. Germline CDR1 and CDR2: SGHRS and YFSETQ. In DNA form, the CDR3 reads TGCGCCAGCAGCCCGGCGAAGCGGGGGGGCCTGGTAACAGATACGCAGTATTTT. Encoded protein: CASSPAKRGGLVTDTQYF.

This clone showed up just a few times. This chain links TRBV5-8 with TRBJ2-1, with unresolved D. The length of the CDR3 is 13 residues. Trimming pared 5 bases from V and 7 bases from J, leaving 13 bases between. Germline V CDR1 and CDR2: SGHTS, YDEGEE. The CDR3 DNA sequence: TGTGCCAGCAGATCAATCACGATTAATGAGCAGTTCTTC. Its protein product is CASRSITINEQFF. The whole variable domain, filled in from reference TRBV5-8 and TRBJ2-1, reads EAGVTQSPTHLIKTRGQQATLRCSPISGHTSVYWYQQALGLGLQFLLWYDEGEERNRGNFPPRFSGRQFPNYSSELNVNALELEDSALYLCASRSITINEQFFGPGTRLTVL.

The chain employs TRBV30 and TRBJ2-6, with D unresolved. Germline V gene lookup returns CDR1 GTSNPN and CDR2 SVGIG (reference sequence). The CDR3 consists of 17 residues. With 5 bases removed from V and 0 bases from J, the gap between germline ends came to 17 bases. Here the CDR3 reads CAWSPIGSYSGANVLTF. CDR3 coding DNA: TGTGCCTGGTCCCCGATTGGGTCCTACTCTGGGGCCAACGTCCTGACTTTC.

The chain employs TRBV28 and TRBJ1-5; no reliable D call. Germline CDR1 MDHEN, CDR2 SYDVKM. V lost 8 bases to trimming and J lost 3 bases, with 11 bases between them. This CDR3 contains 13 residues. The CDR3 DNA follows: TGTGCCAGCTCCAGGAATATCAATCAGCCCCAGCATTTT. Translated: CASSRNINQPQHF.

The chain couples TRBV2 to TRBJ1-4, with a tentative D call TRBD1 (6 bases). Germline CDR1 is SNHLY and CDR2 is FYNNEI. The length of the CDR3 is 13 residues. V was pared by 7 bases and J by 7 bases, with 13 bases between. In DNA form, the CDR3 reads TGTGCCAGCAACTTGGGACATCTTGAAAAACTGTTTTTT. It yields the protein CASNLGHLEKLFF.

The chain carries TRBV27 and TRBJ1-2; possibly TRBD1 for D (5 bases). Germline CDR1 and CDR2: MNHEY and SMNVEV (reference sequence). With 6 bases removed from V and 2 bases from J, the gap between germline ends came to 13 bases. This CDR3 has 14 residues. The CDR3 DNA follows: TGTGCCAGCAGGACAAATACAGGCAACTATGGCTACACCTTC. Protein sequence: CASRTNTGNYGYTF.

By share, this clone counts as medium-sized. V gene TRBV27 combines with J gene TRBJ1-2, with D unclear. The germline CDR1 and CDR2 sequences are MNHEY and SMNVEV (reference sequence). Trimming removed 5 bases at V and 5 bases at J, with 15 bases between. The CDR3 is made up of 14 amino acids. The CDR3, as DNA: TGTGCCAGCAGTCCCCATCAGATAAATTATGGCTACACCTTC. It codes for CASSPHQINYGYTF.

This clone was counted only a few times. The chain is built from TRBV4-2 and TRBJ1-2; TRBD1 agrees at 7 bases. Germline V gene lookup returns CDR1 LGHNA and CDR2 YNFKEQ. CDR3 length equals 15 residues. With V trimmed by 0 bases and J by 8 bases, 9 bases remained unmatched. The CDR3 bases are TGTGCCAGCAGCCAAGATCGACAGGGTTTCTCCGGCTACACCTTC. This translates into CASSQDRQGFSGYTF.

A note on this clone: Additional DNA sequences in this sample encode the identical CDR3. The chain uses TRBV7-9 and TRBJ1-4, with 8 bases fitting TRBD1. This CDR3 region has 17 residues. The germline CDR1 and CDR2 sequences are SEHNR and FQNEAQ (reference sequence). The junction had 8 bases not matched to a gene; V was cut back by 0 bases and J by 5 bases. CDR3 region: CASSLARPGQVNEKLFF. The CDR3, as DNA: TGTGCCAGCAGCTTAGCTCGTCCGGGACAGGTGAATGAAAAACTGTTTTTT.

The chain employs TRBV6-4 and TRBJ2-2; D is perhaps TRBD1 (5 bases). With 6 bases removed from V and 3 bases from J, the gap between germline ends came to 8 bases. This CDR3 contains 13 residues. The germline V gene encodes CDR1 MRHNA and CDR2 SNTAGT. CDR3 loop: CASSLGDTGELFF. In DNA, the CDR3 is TGTGCCAGCAGCCTAGGGGACACCGGGGAGCTGTTTTTT.

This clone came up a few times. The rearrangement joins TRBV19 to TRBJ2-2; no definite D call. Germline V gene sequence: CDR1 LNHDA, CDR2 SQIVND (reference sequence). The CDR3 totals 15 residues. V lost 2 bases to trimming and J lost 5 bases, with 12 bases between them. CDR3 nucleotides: TGTGCCAGTAGTATAACACCTATAGGGACCGGGGAGCTGTTTTTT. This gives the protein CASSITPIGTGELFF.

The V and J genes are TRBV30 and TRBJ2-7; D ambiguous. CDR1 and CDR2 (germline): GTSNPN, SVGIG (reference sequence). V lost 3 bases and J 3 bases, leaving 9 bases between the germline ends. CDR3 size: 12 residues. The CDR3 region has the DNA TGTGCCTGGAGCCCAAACGGCTACGAGCAGTACGTC. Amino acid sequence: CAWSPNGYEQYV.

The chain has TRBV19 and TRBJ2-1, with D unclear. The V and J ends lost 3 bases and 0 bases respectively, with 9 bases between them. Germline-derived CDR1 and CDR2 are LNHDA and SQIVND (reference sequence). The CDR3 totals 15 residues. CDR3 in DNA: TGTGCCAGTAGTATCGACCCAAGCTCCTACAATGAGCAGTTCTTC. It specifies CASSIDPSSYNEQFF.

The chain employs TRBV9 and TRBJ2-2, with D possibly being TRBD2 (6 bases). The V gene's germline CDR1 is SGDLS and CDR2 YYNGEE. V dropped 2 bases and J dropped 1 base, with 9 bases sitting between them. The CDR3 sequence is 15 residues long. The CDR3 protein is CASSVKAGNTGELFF. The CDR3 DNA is TGTGCCAGCAGCGTCAAAGCGGGGAACACCGGGGAGCTGTTTTTT.

CDR3 in DNA: TGTGCCAGCACCCCACTGGAGGGGAACTATGGCTACACCTTC. Protein product: CASTPLEGNYGYTF. This chain joins TRBV4-2 and TRBJ1-2, with D possibly TRBD1 on 5 matching bases. Trimming removed 7 bases at V and 2 bases at J, with 14 bases between. The length of the CDR3 is 14 residues. Germline V gives CDR1 LGHNA, CDR2 YNFKEQ.

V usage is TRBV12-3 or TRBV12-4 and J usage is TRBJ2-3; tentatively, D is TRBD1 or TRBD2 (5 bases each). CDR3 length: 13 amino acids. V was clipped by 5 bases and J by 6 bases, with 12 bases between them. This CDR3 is CASSLGTWDTQYF. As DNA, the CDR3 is TGTGCCAGCAGTCTAGGGACGTGGGATACGCAGTATTTT.

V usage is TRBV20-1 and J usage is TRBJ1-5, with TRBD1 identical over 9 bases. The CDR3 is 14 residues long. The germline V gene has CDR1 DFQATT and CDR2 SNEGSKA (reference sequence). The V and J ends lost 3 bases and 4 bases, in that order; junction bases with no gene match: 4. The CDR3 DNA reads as TGCAGTGCTAGTCAAGGGACAGGGAATCAGCCCCAGCATTTT. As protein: CSASQGTGNQPQHF.

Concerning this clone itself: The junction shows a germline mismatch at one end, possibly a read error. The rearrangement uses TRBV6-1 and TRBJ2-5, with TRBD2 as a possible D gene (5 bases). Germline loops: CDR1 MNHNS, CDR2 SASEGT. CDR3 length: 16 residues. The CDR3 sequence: CASREEAGHQKATQYF. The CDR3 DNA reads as TGTGCCAGCAGAGAAGAGGCGGGCCACCAAAAGGCGACCCAGTACTTC.

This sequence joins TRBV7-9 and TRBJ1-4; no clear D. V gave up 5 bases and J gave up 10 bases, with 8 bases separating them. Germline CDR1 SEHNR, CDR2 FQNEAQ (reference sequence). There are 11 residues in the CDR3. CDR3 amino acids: CASSHRGKLFF. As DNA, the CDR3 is TGTGCCAGCAGCCACAGAGGAAAACTGTTTTTT.

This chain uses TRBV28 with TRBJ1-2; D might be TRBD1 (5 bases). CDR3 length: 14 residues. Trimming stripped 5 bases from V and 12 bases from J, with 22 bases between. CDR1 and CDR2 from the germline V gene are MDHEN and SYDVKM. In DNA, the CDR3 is TGTGCCAGCAGTCGCGTCACTAGGGGCGGCGGCAACACCTTC. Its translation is CASSRVTRGGGNTF.